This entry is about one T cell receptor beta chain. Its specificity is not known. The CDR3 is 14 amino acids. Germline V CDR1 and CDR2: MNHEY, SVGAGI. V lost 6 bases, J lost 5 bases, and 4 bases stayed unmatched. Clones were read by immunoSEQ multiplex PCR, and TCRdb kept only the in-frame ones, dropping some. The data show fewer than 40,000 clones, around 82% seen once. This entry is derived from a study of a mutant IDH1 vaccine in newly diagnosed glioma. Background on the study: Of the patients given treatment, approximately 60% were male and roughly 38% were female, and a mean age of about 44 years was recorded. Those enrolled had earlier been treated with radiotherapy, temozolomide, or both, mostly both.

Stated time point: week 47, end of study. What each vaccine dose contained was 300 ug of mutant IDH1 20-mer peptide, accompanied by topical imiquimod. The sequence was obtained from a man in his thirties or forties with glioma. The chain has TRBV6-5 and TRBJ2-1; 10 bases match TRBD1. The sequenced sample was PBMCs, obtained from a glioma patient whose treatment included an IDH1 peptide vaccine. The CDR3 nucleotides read TGTGCCAGCAGCCGGGGACAGGGGAACAATGAGCAGTTCTTC. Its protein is CASSRGQGNNEQFF.